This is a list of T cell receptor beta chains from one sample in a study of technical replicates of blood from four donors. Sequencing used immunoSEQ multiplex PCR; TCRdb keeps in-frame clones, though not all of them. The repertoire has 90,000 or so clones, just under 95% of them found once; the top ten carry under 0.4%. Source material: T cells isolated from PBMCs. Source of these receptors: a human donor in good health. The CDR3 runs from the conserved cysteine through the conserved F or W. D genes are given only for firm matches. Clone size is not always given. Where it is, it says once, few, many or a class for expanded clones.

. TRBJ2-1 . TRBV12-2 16 TGTGCAAGTCGCTACAACAGCGGGGAACACTACAATGAGCAGTTCTTC CASRYNSGEHYNEQFF
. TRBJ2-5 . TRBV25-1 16 TGTGCCAGCAGTGAATTGGTTGTCAGGGGGGAAGAGACCCAGTACTTC CASSELVVRGEETQYF
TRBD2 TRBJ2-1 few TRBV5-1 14 TGCGCCAGCAGCAAGAGCGGGAGAGGAAATGAGCAGTTCTTC CASSKSGRGNEQFF
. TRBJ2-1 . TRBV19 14 TGTGCCAGTAGTCAGAGGAAGGGGGACAATGAGCAGTTCTTC CASSQRKGDNEQFF
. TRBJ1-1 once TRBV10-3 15 TGTGCCATCAGTGGGGAGTTGGCGGGAGCCACTGAAGCTTTCTTT CAISGELAGATEAFF
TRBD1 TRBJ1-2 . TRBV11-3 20 TGTGCCAGCAGCTTAACTTTCACCGGGACAGGGGGCTTAGATAACTATGGCTACACCTTC CASSLTFTGTGGLDNYGYTF
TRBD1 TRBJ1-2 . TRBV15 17 TGTGCCACCAGCAGACCGGGACAGACTTTAGCTAACTATGGCTACACCTTC CATSRPGQTLANYGYTF
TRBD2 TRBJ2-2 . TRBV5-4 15 TGTGCCAGCAGCTTGGGCGGGAGGGATACCGGGGAGCTGTTTTTT CASSLGGRDTGELFF
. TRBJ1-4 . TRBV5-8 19 TGTGCCAGCAGCTTAAAGAATGGACAATGGGTTGCAACTAATGAAAAACTGTTTTTT CASSLKNGQWVATNEKLFF
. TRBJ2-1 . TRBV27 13 TGTGCCAGCAGTTTGTCCATGGCGGAACAGCAGTTCTTC CASSLSMAEQQFF
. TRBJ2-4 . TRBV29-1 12 TGCAGCGTTGAATTAGAGGGAAACATTCAGTACTTC CSVELEGNIQYF
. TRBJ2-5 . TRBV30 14 TGTGCCTGGAGTGTAGGAGAGATTTCAGAGACCCAGTACTTC CAWSVGEISETQYF
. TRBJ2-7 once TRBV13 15 TGTGCCAGCAGCTTAGAGGGGCGCTTCTCCTACGAGCAGTACTTC CASSLEGRFSYEQYF
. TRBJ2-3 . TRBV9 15 TGTGCCAGCAGCGTAGTGGTGGGCCCAGCAGATACGCAGTATTTT CASSVVVGPADTQYF
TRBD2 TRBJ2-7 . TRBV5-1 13 TGCGCCAGCACGGCGGGGGATCACTACGAGCAGTACTTC CASTAGDHYEQYF
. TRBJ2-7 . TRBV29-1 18 TGCAGCGTTGAGTTACGAGGCACTTACCTTAATAAAACCTACGAGCAGTACTTC CSVELRGTYLNKTYEQYF
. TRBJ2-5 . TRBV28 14 TGTGCCAGCAGTTTTGACAGCAAGTGGGAGACCCAGTACTTC CASSFDSKWETQYF
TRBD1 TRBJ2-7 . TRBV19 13 TGTGCCAGTAGTGCCGGACAGGGTAACGAGCAGTACTTC CASSAGQGNEQYF
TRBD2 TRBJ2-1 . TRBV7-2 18 TGTGCCAGCAGCGTTACCGGGACTACCCCGATCCATTCTTCTGAGCAGTTCTTC CASSVTGTTPIHSSEQFF
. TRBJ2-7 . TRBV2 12 TGTGCCAGCAGTGAAGTAACCTACGAGCAGTACTTC CASSEVTYEQYF
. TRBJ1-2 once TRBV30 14 TGTGCCTGGAGTGTACCAGGGATTAAATATGGCTACACCTTC CAWSVPGIKYGYTF
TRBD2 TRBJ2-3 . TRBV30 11 TGTGCCTCTAACCAGCGGGAGGGACAGTATTTT CASNQREGQYF
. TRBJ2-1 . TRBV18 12 TGTGCCAGCTCACCATATCTTAGTGAGCAGTTCTTC CASSPYLSEQFF
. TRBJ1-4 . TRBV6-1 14 TGTGCCAGCAGTGAAGACAGAAGGGGTGAAAAACTGTTTTTT CASSEDRRGEKLFF
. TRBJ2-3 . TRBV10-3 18 TGTGCCATCAGTGAGTCCGGTCCAGGACAGTTGACCACAGATACGCAGTATTTT CAISESGPGQLTTDTQYF
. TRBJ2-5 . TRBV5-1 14 TGCGCCAGCAGCTTGGTGAGCAGGGATGGGACCCAGTACTTC CASSLVSRDGTQYF
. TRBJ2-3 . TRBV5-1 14 TGCGCCAGCAGTACGGGACTCCGCACAGATACGCAGTATTTT CASSTGLRTDTQYF
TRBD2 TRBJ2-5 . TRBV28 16 TGTGCCAGCAGTTTTAGGCGCGGGAGGTCCGTAGAGACCCAGTACTTC CASSFRRGRSVETQYF
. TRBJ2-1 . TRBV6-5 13 TGTGCCAGCAGTTACTTTTCGACAGGCGAGCAGTTCTTC CASSYFSTGEQFF
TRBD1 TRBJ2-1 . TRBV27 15 TGTGCCAGCAGTTTCCTTAGACAGGGGGTTAATGAGCAGTTCTTC CASSFLRQGVNEQFF
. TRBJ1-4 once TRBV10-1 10 TGCGCCAGCACGGATGAAAAACTGTTTTTT CASTDEKLFF
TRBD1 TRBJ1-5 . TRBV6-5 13 TGTGCCAGTAAAAGGGGGCGCGATCAGCCCCAGCATTTT CASKRGRDQPQHF
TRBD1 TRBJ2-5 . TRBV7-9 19 TGTGCCAGCAGCCAGTCGACAGGGGGCGCCCCTTGGTACCAAGAGACCCAGTACTTC CASSQSTGGAPWYQETQYF
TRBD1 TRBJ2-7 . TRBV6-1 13 TGTGCCAGCATAGGGACAGGGGGGCATGAGCAGTACTTC CASIGTGGHEQYF
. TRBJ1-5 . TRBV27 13 TGTGCCAGCAGTTTCGGGGGGAATCAGCCCCAGCATTTT CASSFGGNQPQHF
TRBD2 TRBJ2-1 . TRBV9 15 TGTGCCAGCAGCGTAGAAGCGGGAGTCATCAATGAGCAGTTCTTC CASSVEAGVINEQFF
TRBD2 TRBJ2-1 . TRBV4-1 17 TGCGCCAGCAGCCAAGAGGGTAGCGGGAGCTGGTACAATGAGCAGTTCTTC CASSQEGSGSWYNEQFF
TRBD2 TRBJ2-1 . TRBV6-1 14 TGTGCCAGCAGAGCTAGCGGGAGTCTGGGTGAGCAGTTCTTC CASRASGSLGEQFF
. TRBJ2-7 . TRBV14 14 TGTGCCAGCAGCCAAGAAGGACTCCCCTACGAGCAGTACTTC CASSQEGLPYEQYF
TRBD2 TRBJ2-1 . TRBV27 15 TGTGCCAGCAGTCTGGGACTAGCGGGGTACAATGAGCAGTTCTTC CASSLGLAGYNEQFF
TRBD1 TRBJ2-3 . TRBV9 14 TGTGCCAGCTCCGCGGGACAGGGAATGGATACGCAGTATTTT CASSAGQGMDTQYF
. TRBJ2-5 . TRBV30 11 TGTGCCTGGAGTGACAGAGAGACCCAGTACTTC CAWSDRETQYF
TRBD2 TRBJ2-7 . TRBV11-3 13 TGTGCCAGCAGCCCACGGGGGGCCTACGAGCAGTACTTC CASSPRGAYEQYF
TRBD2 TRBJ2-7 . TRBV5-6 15 TGTGCCAGCAGCTTCGGGTCGGGGAGGGTAGTCGAGCAGTACTTC CASSFGSGRVVEQYF
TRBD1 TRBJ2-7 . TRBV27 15 TGTGCCAGCAGTTTAGTCACAGGGGGCACCTACGAGCAGTACTTC CASSLVTGGTYEQYF
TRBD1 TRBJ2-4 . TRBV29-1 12 TGCAGCGTTGGGGACAGGGAGGACATTCAGTACTTC CSVGDREDIQYF